The rows below give T cell receptor beta chains drawn from one sample of a study of PD-L1 blockade in urothelial cancer. Data came from immunoSEQ multiplex PCR; TCRdb stores just in-frame clones and leaves some out. The top ten clones hold roughly 3.9% of a sample with about 55,000 clones, approximately 77% of them seen once. The source material was PBMCs, sampled around atezolizumab (anti-PD-L1) treatment. These receptors were collected from a man aged 70 or older with urothelial cancer. Each CDR3 is given with its conserved first and last residue. D genes are given only for firm matches. Only some rows state a clone size, as once, few, many or a class for expanded clones.

V: TRBV2
D: TRBD1
J: TRBJ2-5
size: .
DNA: TGTGCCAGCAGTGGTGACAGGGGACCCCAAGAGACCCAGTACTTC
CDR3: CASSGDRGPQETQYF

V: TRBV5-1
D: TRBD2
J: TRBJ2-1
size: .
DNA: TGCGCCAGCAGCTTGGAGGGCGGGAGAAGAGGACAAGAGCAGTTCTTC
CDR3: CASSLEGGRRGQEQFF

V: TRBV5-1
D: .
J: TRBJ2-3
size: .
DNA: TGCGCCAGCAGCTTGGATATCGTCGATACGCAGTATTTT
CDR3: CASSLDIVDTQYF

V: TRBV7-8
D: .
J: TRBJ1-5
size: few
DNA: TGTGCCAGCAGCCCCCGAGGAGGGGTGGATAATAGCAATCAGCCCCAGCATTTT
CDR3: CASSPRGGVDNSNQPQHF

V: TRBV10-3
D: .
J: TRBJ1-1
size: .
DNA: TGTGCCATCGTTGCGGGGGAGAGGACTGAAGCTTTCTTT
CDR3: CAIVAGERTEAFF

V: TRBV4-3
D: .
J: TRBJ2-7
size: .
DNA: TGCGCCAGCAGCCAAGATCAGGAGGGTCTATCCTACGAGCAGTACTTC
CDR3: CASSQDQEGLSYEQYF

V: TRBV7-2
D: .
J: TRBJ2-3
size: .
DNA: TGTGCCAGCAGCTTAGGGCTCCAGGGGAGAAGGGATACGCAGTATTTT
CDR3: CASSLGLQGRRDTQYF

V: TRBV19
D: TRBD1
J: TRBJ1-5
size: .
DNA: TGTGCCAGTAGTCTCCGGGACAGCCGTGGGCAGCCCCAGCATTTT
CDR3: CASSLRDSRGQPQHF

V: TRBV20-1
D: .
J: TRBJ1-5
size: .
DNA: TGCAGTGCTAGACGGGGGTCTGGCCAGCATTTT
CDR3: CSARRGSGQHF

V: TRBV19
D: TRBD2
J: TRBJ2-7
size: few
DNA: TGTGCCAGTAGTATAGTTAGCGGGGGTCGCTACGAGCAGTACTTC
CDR3: CASSIVSGGRYEQYF

V: TRBV11-2
D: TRBD1
J: TRBJ1-2
size: few
DNA: TGTGCCAGCACCAACAGACAGGGGTCTACCTATGGCTACACCTTC
CDR3: CASTNRQGSTYGYTF

V: TRBV18
D: TRBD1
J: TRBJ2-1
size: .
DNA: TGTGCCAGCTCACCACCGGGACAGGGGTACAATGAGCAGTTCTTC
CDR3: CASSPPGQGYNEQFF

V: TRBV7-2
D: TRBD1
J: TRBJ1-6
size: .
DNA: TGTGCCAGCAGCTTAAGTGGGACAGGGGTGAGATCCCTCCACTTT
CDR3: CASSLSGTGVRSLHF

V: TRBV5-1
D: .
J: TRBJ2-5
size: .
DNA: TGCGCCAGCAGCTTACGGATCCCAGGGAATACGGAGACCCAGTACTTC
CDR3: CASSLRIPGNTETQYF

V: TRBV4-1
D: TRBD1
J: TRBJ1-4
size: .
DNA: TGCGCCAGCAGCCAAGAAGGGACAGGGGGTGGAAAACTGTTTTTT
CDR3: CASSQEGTGGGKLFF

V: TRBV6-1
D: TRBD2
J: TRBJ2-7
size: .
DNA: TGTGCCAGCAGTGAAGAGGGACTAAAAGAGCAGTACTTC
CDR3: CASSEEGLKEQYF

V: TRBV2
D: .
J: TRBJ1-5
size: many
DNA: TGTGCCAGCAGTGGAATGGCAGTGAATCAGCCCCAGCATTTT
CDR3: CASSGMAVNQPQHF

V: TRBV19
D: .
J: TRBJ1-2
size: .
DNA: TGTGCCAGTAGTTCCACAGGGCCGGAGGAGGGCTACACCTTC
CDR3: CASSSTGPEEGYTF

V: TRBV7-2
D: TRBD2
J: TRBJ2-7
size: .
DNA: TGTGCCAGCAGTCGAGCCACGGGACTAGCCTCCGAGCAGTACTTC
CDR3: CASSRATGLASEQYF

V: TRBV18
D: TRBD2
J: TRBJ2-1
size: .
DNA: TGTGCCAGCTCAGCGGTAGCGGGGCCCAATGAGCAGTTCTTC
CDR3: CASSAVAGPNEQFF

V: TRBV19
D: .
J: TRBJ1-6
size: .
DNA: TGTGCCAGTAGTAACGCAGGGAATAATTCACCCCTCCACTTT
CDR3: CASSNAGNNSPLHF

V: TRBV19
D: .
J: TRBJ1-2
size: medium-sized
DNA: TGTGCCAGTAGTATGCGGGGAAACTATGGCTACACCTTC
CDR3: CASSMRGNYGYTF

V: TRBV11-3
D: .
J: TRBJ1-1
size: .
DNA: TGTGCCAGCAGCTTAGCAGGCCCCGAAGCTTTCTTT
CDR3: CASSLAGPEAFF

V: TRBV10-3
D: TRBD1
J: TRBJ2-7
size: .
DNA: TGTGCCACCGGGGACAGCTCCTACGAGCAGTACTTC
CDR3: CATGDSSYEQYF

V: TRBV15
D: TRBD1
J: TRBJ1-2
size: .
DNA: TGTGCCACCAGCAGATGGGACAGCAACTATGGCTACACCTTC
CDR3: CATSRWDSNYGYTF

V: TRBV11-3
D: TRBD1
J: TRBJ1-2
size: .
DNA: TGTGCCAGCAGCCCAGAGGCAGGGGGCTATGGCTACACCTTC
CDR3: CASSPEAGGYGYTF

V: TRBV2
D: TRBD2
J: TRBJ2-3
size: .
DNA: TGTGCCAGCAGTGGGACTAGCGGGGGGGCTAATACGCAGTATTTT
CDR3: CASSGTSGGANTQYF

V: TRBV28
D: TRBD2
J: TRBJ2-2
size: .
DNA: TGTGCCAGCAGTGGGCGGGAGAGCGACACCGGGGAGCTGTTTTTT
CDR3: CASSGRESDTGELFF

V: TRBV5-8
D: .
J: TRBJ2-2
size: .
DNA: TGTGCCAGCAGCTTTAGCCTAAACACCGGGGAGCTGTTTTTT
CDR3: CASSFSLNTGELFF

V: TRBV9
D: .
J: TRBJ2-1
size: .
DNA: TGTGCCAGCAGCGTAGAGTCGGGATTTGAGCAGTTCTTC
CDR3: CASSVESGFEQFF

V: TRBV5-1
D: .
J: TRBJ2-3
size: .
DNA: TGCGCCAGCCGCGTGTCGGGGGTAGGGGATACGCAGTATTTT
CDR3: CASRVSGVGDTQYF

V: TRBV28
D: .
J: TRBJ2-7
size: .
DNA: TGTGCCAGCACTCCATTGGCGGGAATGGGGACCTACGAGCAGTACTTC
CDR3: CASTPLAGMGTYEQYF

V: TRBV4-2
D: TRBD2
J: TRBJ2-3
size: few
DNA: TGTGCCAGCAGCTCAAGGGGAGCGGGGGGGCCCACAGATACGCAGTATTTT
CDR3: CASSSRGAGGPTDTQYF

V: TRBV6-6
D: TRBD2
J: TRBJ2-7
size: .
DNA: TGTGCCAGCAAAGGACTAGCGGGAGGCCTAGCCTACGAGCAGTACTTC
CDR3: CASKGLAGGLAYEQYF

V: TRBV5-5
D: .
J: TRBJ2-7
size: .
DNA: TGTGCCAGCAGTTTAGACCCAAGGAGCTCCTACGAGCAGTACTTC
CDR3: CASSLDPRSSYEQYF

V: TRBV28
D: TRBD1
J: TRBJ2-7
size: .
DNA: TGTGCCAGCAGTTTCTTCCCTGGGACAGGGGCCTACGAGCAGTACTTC
CDR3: CASSFFPGTGAYEQYF

V: TRBV19
D: TRBD2
J: TRBJ2-2
size: .
DNA: TGTGCCAGTAGTACCATTCTAGCGGGAGTCAACACCGGGGAGCTGTTTTTT
CDR3: CASSTILAGVNTGELFF

V: TRBV7-9
D: .
J: TRBJ1-4
size: few
DNA: TGTGCCAGCAGTCTCGCGGGGGGTGAAAAACTGTTTTTT
CDR3: CASSLAGGEKLFF

V: TRBV19
D: .
J: TRBJ2-3
size: .
DNA: TGTGCCAGTAGTCCCTGGGCCACGGGGGCAGATACGCAGTATTTT
CDR3: CASSPWATGADTQYF

V: TRBV10-3
D: TRBD1
J: TRBJ2-7
size: .
DNA: TGTGCCATCAGTGGGGACAGGATGGGCTCTACCTACGAGCAGTACTTC
CDR3: CAISGDRMGSTYEQYF

V: TRBV5-1
D: .
J: TRBJ2-1
size: .
DNA: TGCGCCAGCAGCTTCGACAGCTCCTACAATGAGCAGTTCTTC
CDR3: CASSFDSSYNEQFF

V: TRBV2
D: .
J: TRBJ2-7
size: .
DNA: TGTGCCAGCAATAGAGACACACTCTACGAGCAGTACTTC
CDR3: CASNRDTLYEQYF

V: TRBV2
D: .
J: TRBJ2-7
size: .
DNA: TGTGCCAGCAGCGAGCAGCAGGCTTACGAGCAGTACTTC
CDR3: CASSEQQAYEQYF

V: TRBV11-2
D: .
J: TRBJ1-6
size: .
DNA: TGTGCCAGCAGTCCTGCAGGGATATCCTATAATTCACCCCTCCACTTT
CDR3: CASSPAGISYNSPLHF

V: TRBV7-9
D: .
J: TRBJ1-2
size: .
DNA: TGTGCCAGCAGCTTCATACGAGAGAACTATGGCTACACCTTC
CDR3: CASSFIRENYGYTF

V: TRBV7-3
D: .
J: TRBJ2-5
size: .
DNA: TGTGCCAGCAGCGCGAATGGACAGCCTCAAGAGACCCAGTACTTC
CDR3: CASSANGQPQETQYF

V: TRBV12-5
D: TRBD1
J: TRBJ2-7
size: .
DNA: TGTGCTAGTGGTACGGGACAGGGGGCGTTCGTGGAGCAGTACTTC
CDR3: CASGTGQGAFVEQYF

V: TRBV27
D: TRBD1
J: TRBJ1-4
size: .
DNA: TGTGCCAGCAGGCCCAGGTACGGGACAGCAGAACTAGAAAAACTGTTTTTT
CDR3: CASRPRYGTAELEKLFF

V: TRBV7-3
D: .
J: TRBJ2-7
size: .
DNA: TGTGCCAGCAGCTTAAAACCCCCGAACAGGGCCACAATTTCCTACGAGCAGTACTTC
CDR3: CASSLKPPNRATISYEQYF

V: TRBV28
D: .
J: TRBJ1-4
size: .
DNA: TGTGCCAGCAGGCCGGGGGGGCCAACTAATGAAAAACTGTTTTTT
CDR3: CASRPGGPTNEKLFF

V: TRBV7-3
D: TRBD1
J: TRBJ2-3
size: .
DNA: TGTGCCAGCAGCCGAGCCGGGACAGGGGCGGCAGATACGCAGTATTTT
CDR3: CASSRAGTGAADTQYF